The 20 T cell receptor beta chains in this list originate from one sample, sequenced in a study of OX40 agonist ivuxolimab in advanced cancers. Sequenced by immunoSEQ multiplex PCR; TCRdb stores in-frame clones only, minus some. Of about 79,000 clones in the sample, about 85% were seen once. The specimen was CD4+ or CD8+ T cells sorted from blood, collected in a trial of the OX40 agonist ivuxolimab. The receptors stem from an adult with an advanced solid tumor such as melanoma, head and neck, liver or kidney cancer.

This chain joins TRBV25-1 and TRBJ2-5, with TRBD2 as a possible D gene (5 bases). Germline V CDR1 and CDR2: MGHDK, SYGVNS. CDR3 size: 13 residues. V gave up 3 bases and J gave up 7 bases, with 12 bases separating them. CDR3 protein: CASSESGIGTQYF. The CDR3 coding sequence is TGTGCCAGCAGTGAGTCGGGGATAGGGACCCAGTACTTC.

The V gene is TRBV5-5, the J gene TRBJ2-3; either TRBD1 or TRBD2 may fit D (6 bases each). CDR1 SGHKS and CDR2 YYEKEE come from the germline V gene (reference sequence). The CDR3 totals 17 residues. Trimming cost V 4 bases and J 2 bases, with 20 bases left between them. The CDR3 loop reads CASSIFGGGTVTDTQYF. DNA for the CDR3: TGTGCCAGCAGCATTTTCGGGGGCGGGACTGTCACAGATACGCAGTATTTT.

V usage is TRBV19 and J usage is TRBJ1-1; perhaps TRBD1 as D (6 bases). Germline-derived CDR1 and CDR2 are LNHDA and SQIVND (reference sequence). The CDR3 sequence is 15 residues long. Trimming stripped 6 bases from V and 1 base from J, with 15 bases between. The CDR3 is CASRGGQGGNTEAFF. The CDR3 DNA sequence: TGTGCCAGTAGAGGGGGGCAGGGAGGGAACACTGAAGCTTTCTTT.

The CDR3 sequence: CASSLDKDRVYNYGYTF. In nucleotides, the CDR3 is TGTGCCAGCAGTTTAGACAAAGACAGGGTGTATAACTATGGCTACACCTTC. The chain combines TRBV28 with TRBJ1-2; 7 bases match TRBD1. The ends lost 2 bases at V and 1 base at J; junction bases unmatched: 10. This CDR3 has 17 residues. Germline CDR1 MDHEN, CDR2 SYDVKM.

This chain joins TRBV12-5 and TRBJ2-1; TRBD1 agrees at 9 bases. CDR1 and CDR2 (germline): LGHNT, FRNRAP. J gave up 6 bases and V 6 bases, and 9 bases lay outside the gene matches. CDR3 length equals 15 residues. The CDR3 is CASGSGTGTFNEQFF. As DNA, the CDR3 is TGTGCTAGTGGCTCCGGGACAGGGACCTTCAATGAGCAGTTCTTC.

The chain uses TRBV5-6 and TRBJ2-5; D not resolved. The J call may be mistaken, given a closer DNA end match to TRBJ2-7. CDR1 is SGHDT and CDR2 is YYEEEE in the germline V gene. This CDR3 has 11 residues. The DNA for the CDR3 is TGTGCCAGCAGCTTGGGGTACGAGCAGTACTTC. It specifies CASSLGYEQYF.

The DNA for the CDR3 is TGTGCCAGCAGTTTTCCCGGGGGTCAGCCCCAGCATTTT. This gives the protein CASSFPGGQPQHF. The chain links TRBV28 to TRBJ1-5; possibly TRBD1 for D (5 bases). V lost 3 bases to trimming and J lost 6 bases, with 9 bases between them. This CDR3 is 13 amino acids long. The germline V gene has CDR1 MDHEN and CDR2 SYDVKM.

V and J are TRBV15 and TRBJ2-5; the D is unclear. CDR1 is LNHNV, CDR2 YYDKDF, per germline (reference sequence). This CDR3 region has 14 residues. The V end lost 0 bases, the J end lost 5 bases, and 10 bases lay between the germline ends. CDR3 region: CATSRDNGEETQYF. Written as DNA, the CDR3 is TGTGCCACCAGCAGAGATAATGGAGAGGAGACCCAGTACTTC.

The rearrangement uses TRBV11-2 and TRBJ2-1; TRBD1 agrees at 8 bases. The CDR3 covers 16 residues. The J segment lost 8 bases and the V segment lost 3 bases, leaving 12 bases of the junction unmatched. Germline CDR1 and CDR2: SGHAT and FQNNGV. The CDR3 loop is CASSFGSDRVGDEQFF. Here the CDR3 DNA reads TGTGCCAGCAGCTTTGGATCGGACAGGGTAGGCGATGAGCAGTTCTTC.

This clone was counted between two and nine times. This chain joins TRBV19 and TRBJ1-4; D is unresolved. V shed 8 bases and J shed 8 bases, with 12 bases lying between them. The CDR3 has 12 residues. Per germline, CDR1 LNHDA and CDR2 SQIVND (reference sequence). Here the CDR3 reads CASGESVEKLFF. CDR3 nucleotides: TGTGCCAGTGGAGAGTCTGTCGAAAAACTGTTTTTT.

For the CDR3, the DNA is TGCGCCAGCAGCCCCGGGACTAGCGGGAGCTACGAGCAGTACTTC. Residues: CASSPGTSGSYEQYF. The chain is built from TRBV4-3 and TRBJ2-7, with 14 bases matching TRBD2. The J segment lost 3 bases and the V segment lost 4 bases, leaving 2 bases of the junction unmatched. This CDR3 spans 15 amino acids. The germline V gene has CDR1 LGHNA and CDR2 YSLEER.

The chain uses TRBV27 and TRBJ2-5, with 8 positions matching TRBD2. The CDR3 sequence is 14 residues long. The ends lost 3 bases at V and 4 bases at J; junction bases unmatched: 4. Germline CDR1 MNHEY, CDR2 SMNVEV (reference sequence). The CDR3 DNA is TGTGCCAGCAGTTTGGCGGGGGGCGGAGAGACCCAGTACTTC. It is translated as CASSLAGGGETQYF.

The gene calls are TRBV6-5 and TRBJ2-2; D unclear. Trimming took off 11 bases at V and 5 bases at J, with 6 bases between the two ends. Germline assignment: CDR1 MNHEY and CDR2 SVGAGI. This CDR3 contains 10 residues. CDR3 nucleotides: TGTGCCCTAGGAACCGGGGAGCTGTTTTTT. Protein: CALGTGELFF.

DNA of the CDR3: TGTGCCAGCAGCTTGATTGGGGGGCGATACTCCTACGAGCAGTACTTC. Translated, it gives CASSLIGGRYSYEQYF. The chain is built from TRBV5-5 and TRBJ2-7; perhaps D is TRBD1 or TRBD2 (6 bases each). CDR1 is SGHKS and CDR2 is YYEKEE in the germline V gene (reference sequence). There are 16 residues in the CDR3. V lost 1 base to trimming and J lost 0 bases, with 14 bases between them.

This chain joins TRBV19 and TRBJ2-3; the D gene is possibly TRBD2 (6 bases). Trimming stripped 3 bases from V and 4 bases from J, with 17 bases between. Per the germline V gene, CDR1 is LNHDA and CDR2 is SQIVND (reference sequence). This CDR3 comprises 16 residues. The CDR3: CASSIGPGEAADTQYF. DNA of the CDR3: TGTGCCAGTAGTATCGGTCCGGGAGAGGCGGCAGATACGCAGTATTTT.

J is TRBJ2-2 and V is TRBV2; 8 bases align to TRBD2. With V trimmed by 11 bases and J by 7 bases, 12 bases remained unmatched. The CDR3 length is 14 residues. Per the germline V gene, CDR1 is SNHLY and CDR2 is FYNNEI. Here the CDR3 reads CASSREGRSGELFF. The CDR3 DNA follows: TGTGCCTCGTCCCGGGAGGGACGGAGCGGGGAGCTGTTTTTT.

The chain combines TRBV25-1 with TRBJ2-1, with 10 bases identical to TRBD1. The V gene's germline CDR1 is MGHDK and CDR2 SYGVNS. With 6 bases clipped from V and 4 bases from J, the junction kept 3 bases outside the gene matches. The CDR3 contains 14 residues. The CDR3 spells CASRRTGGYNEQFF. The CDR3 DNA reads TGTGCCAGCAGGAGGACAGGGGGGTACAATGAGCAGTTCTTC. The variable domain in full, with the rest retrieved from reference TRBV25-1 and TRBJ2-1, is EADIYQTPRYLVIGTGKKITLECSQTMGHDKMYWYQQDPGMELHLIHYSYGVNSTEKGDLSSESTVSRIRTEHFPLTLESARPSHTSQYLCASRRTGGYNEQFFGPGTRLTVL.

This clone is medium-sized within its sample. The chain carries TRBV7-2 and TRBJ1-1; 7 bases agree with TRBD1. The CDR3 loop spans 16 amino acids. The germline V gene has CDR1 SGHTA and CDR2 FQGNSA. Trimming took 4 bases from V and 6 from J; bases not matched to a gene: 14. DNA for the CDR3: TGTGCCAGCAGCTCTACAGGGGCTCCAAATCGGGCTGAAGCTTTCTTT. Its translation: CASSSTGAPNRAEAFF. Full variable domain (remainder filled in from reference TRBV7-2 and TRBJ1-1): GAGVSQSPSNKVTEKGKDVELRCDPISGHTALYWYRQSLGQGLEFLIYFQGNSAPDKSGLPSDRFSAERTGGSVSTLTIQRTQQEDSAVYLCASSSTGAPNRAEAFFGQGTRLTVV.

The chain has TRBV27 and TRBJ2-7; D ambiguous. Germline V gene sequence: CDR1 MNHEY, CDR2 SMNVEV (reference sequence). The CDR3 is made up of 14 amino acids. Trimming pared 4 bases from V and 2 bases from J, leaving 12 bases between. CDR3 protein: CASSYSGRPYEQYF. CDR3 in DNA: TGTGCCAGCAGTTATAGTGGGCGACCCTACGAGCAGTACTTC.

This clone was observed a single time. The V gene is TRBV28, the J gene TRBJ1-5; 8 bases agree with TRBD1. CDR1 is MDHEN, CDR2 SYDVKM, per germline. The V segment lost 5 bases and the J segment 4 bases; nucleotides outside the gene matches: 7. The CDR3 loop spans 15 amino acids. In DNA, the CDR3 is TGTGCCAGCAGTCCGACAGGGGCGAAAAATCAGCCCCAGCATTTT. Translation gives CASSPTGAKNQPQHF.